This passage covers 32 T cell receptor beta chains from one sample sequenced in a study of molecular identifiers for immune sequencing clone quantification. TCRdb ran MiXCR on the PCR reads and lists one entry per CDR3 protein. The sample lists approximately 90,000 distinct CDR3 sequences, 20% to 30% seen once, with around 1% in the top ten. The sample comprised naive CD8+ T cells from blood, with Jurkat cell RNA spiked in. Noted subset: FACS-sorted CD8+CD4-CCR7+CD45RA+ naive T cells. The receptors were sampled from a human donor in good health. Some libraries in this study had Jurkat cell RNA spiked in.

The chain employs TRBV19 and TRBJ2-1, with 8 bases aligning to TRBD1. J was trimmed by 2 bases and V by 4 bases; bases with no gene match: 1. The CDR3 length is 14 residues. CDR1 and CDR2 from the germline V gene are LNHDA and SQIVND (reference sequence). CDR3 sequence: CASSRTGPYNEQFF. In nucleotides, the CDR3 is TGTGCCAGTAGTAGGACAGGGCCCTACAATGAGCAGTTCTTC. The variable domain in full, completed from reference TRBV19 and TRBJ2-1, reads DGGITQSPKYLFRKEGQNVTLSCEQNLNHDAMYWYRQDPGQGLRLIYYSQIVNDFQKGDIAEGYSVSREKKESFPLTVTSAQKNPTAFYLCASSRTGPYNEQFFGPGTRLTVL.

The sample holds many counts of this clonotype. The J gene is TRBJ1-1, the V gene TRBV5-5; tentative D call: TRBD1 (5 bases). CDR3 length: 13 residues. V lost 4 bases to trimming and J lost 4 bases, with 11 bases between them. CDR1 is SGHKS and CDR2 is YYEKEE in the germline V gene (reference sequence). CDR3 sequence: CASSRRDGTEAFF. CDR3 DNA sequence: TGTGCCAGCAGCCGCCGGGACGGCACTGAAGCTTTCTTT.

This clonotype has a handful of counts. The chain's CDR3 is CASSPTSGVYNEQFF. In DNA form, the CDR3 reads TGTGCCAGCTCACCAACTAGCGGGGTCTACAATGAGCAGTTCTTC. The chain recombines TRBV18 with TRBJ2-1, with 10 bases lining up with TRBD2. Germline CDR1 reads KGHSH; CDR2 reads LQKENI. Losses at the gene ends were 2 bases for V and 3 bases for J; bases not matched to a gene: 1. The CDR3 has 15 residues. The entire variable domain, with the rest obtained from reference TRBV18 and TRBJ2-1, is as follows: NAGVMQNPRHLVRRRGQEARLRCSPMKGHSHVYWYRQLPEEGLKFMVYLQKENIIDESGMPKERFSAEFPKEGPSILRIQQVVRGDSAAYFCASSPTSGVYNEQFFGPGTRLTVL.

This clonotype was counted a single time. A much larger clone differs from this one at a single base, so this may be a read error. The chain has TRBV5-1 and TRBJ2-7, with a possible D match to TRBD1 (5 bases). The CDR3 contains 12 residues. The germline CDR1 and CDR2 sequences are SGHRS and YFSETQ. In DNA form, the CDR3 reads TGCGCCAGCAGATGGGGCCAGGACGAGCAGCACTTC. Translation gives CASRWGQDEQHF.

With respect to this clonotype: Likely a read error: the CDR3 ends without its conserved phenylalanine or tryptophan. No DNA is shown, since the ends of the CDR3 on it are uncertain; the CDR3 is the one TCRdb lists. The genes are TRBV5-5 and TRBJ1-1. Germline-derived CDR1 and CDR2 are SGHKS and YYEKEE (reference sequence). The CDR3 comprises 12 residues, both ends counted. The CDR3 is CASSLVNTEAIL.

The CDR3 region has the DNA TGTGCCCGCATGCCAGTCACCGATACGCAGTATTTT. This sequence encodes CARMPVTDTQYF. The J gene is TRBJ2-3, the V gene TRBV7-9; D is uncertain. This CDR3 is 12 amino acids long. The germline gives CDR1 SEHNR, CDR2 FQNEAQ (reference sequence). Trimming left V 11 bases short and J 6 bases short, with 15 bases between.

This clonotype was detected ten times or more. The J gene is TRBJ2-5, the V gene TRBV12-3 or TRBV12-4, with 7 nucleotides matching TRBD1. The CDR3 totals 13 residues. After removal of 10 bases from V and 2 bases from J, the junction contained 7 bases not matched to a gene. CDR3 in DNA: TGTGCCACCGAGGGGGCAGGACAAGAGACCCAGTACTTC. Translation gives CATEGAGQETQYF.

This clonotype was seen ten or more times. V is TRBV6-4 and J is TRBJ1-4, with 7 bases aligning to TRBD1. From germline, CDR1 is MRHNA and CDR2 SNTAGT. The V gene end was trimmed by 0 bases and the J gene end by 2 bases; junction bases not matched to a gene: 9. The CDR3 totals 18 residues. The CDR3 bases are TGTGCCAGCAGTGACTCTAGGTCGATGACAGGGACTAATGAAAAACTGTTTTTT. Encoded protein: CASSDSRSMTGTNEKLFF.

This clonotype was seen at least ten times. This chain joins TRBV5-6 and TRBJ2-6; a weak D match, TRBD1 (5 bases). This CDR3 is 15 amino acids long. Between the trimmed V and J ends, which lost 5 bases and 2 bases, there was a span of 11 bases. Per the germline V gene, CDR1 is SGHDT and CDR2 is YYEEEE. CDR3 region: CASRVTGTGANVLTF. In DNA form, the CDR3 reads TGTGCCAGCAGGGTAACAGGAACTGGGGCCAACGTCCTGACTTTC.

J is TRBJ1-1 and V is TRBV6-5; D perhaps matches TRBD1 (6 bases). This CDR3 region has 15 residues. V gave up 0 bases and J gave up 5 bases, with 13 bases separating them. CDR1 is MNHEY and CDR2 is SVGAGI in the germline V gene. This CDR3 reads CASSYSVRGGTEAFF. The CDR3 bases are TGTGCCAGCAGTTACTCGGTCAGGGGAGGTACTGAAGCTTTCTTT.

Many counts were recorded for this clonotype. The V call is TRBV11-2, the J call TRBJ2-1; 14 bases agree with TRBD2. Trimming cost V 5 bases and J 6 bases; bases outside gene matches: 3. Germline V gene data show CDR1 as SGHAT and CDR2 as FQNNGV. The CDR3 runs to 15 residues. CDR3 region: CASSVTSGGANEQFF. The CDR3 coding sequence is TGTGCCAGCAGCGTGACTAGCGGGGGGGCCAATGAGCAGTTCTTC.

This clonotype appeared a single time. Possible read error: a much larger clone is one base away. The rearrangement joins TRBV7-2 to TRBJ2-3; no reliable D call. CDR3 length: 13 amino acids. The V gene lost 5 bases and the J gene lost 9 bases, with 15 bases spanning the gap. In germline, CDR1 is SGHTA, CDR2 FQGNSA. Here the CDR3 reads CASSLPAGETQYF. Here the CDR3 DNA reads TGTGCCAGCAGCCTTCCGGCCGGAGAAACGCAGTATTTT.

The sample holds a few counts of this clonotype. The J gene is TRBJ2-7, the V gene TRBV6-1; tentatively, D is TRBD1 (6 bases). In germline, CDR1 is MNHNS, CDR2 SASEGT. The CDR3 covers 15 residues. V lost 3 bases and J lost 7, with 19 bases in between. CDR3 sequence reads: CASSEGRQGTDEQYF. The CDR3 DNA reads TGTGCCAGCAGTGAGGGCCGTCAGGGGACGGATGAGCAGTACTTC.

This clonotype appeared once. The rearrangement links TRBV11-1 to TRBJ2-3; D could derive from TRBD1 or TRBD2 (5 bases each). V was pared by 6 bases and J by 6 bases, with 25 bases between. The CDR3 runs 17 residues. The germline V gene encodes CDR1 SGHAT and CDR2 FQDESV (reference sequence). The CDR3: CASSGWVGRDPPDTQYF. The CDR3 region has the DNA TGTGCCAGCAGTGGATGGGTGGGCAGGGACCCGCCGGATACGCAGTATTTT.

This clonotype occurred a few times. One base away lies a much larger clone, so this may be a sequencing read error. V gene TRBV7-2 combines with J gene TRBJ2-5; tentatively, D is TRBD1 (5 bases). Germline CDR1 SGHTA, CDR2 FQGNSA. This CDR3 comprises 15 residues. The CDR3 spells CASGFSWGSQETQYF. The CDR3 nucleotides are TGTGCCAGCGGCTTTTCCTGGGGCAGCCAAGAGACCCAGTACTTC. The full variable domain, with the rest looked up from reference TRBV7-2 and TRBJ2-5, is GAGVSQSPSNKVTEKGKDVELRCDPISGHTALYWYRQSLGQGLEFLIYFQGNSAPDKSGLPSDRFSAERTGGSVSTLTIQRTQQEDSAVYLCASGFSWGSQETQYFGPGTRLLVL.

This clonotype has at least ten counts. The gene calls are TRBV20-1 and TRBJ2-7, with TRBD2 as a possible D gene (5 bases). The CDR3 length is 12 residues. Germline V lookup: CDR1 DFQATT, CDR2 SNEGSKA (reference sequence). Between the trimmed V and J ends, which lost 3 bases and 7 bases, there was a span of 13 bases. CDR3 in amino acids: CSARKGEGEQYF. In DNA, the CDR3 is TGCAGTGCTAGGAAGGGAGAGGGTGAGCAGTACTTC.

On this clonotype itself: It may be a read error: a sequence one base away is much more abundant. CDR3 bases: TGTGCCAGTAGTATTTGGGTTTCTAGCACAGGTACGCAGTATTTT. Its translation is CASSIWVSSTGTQYF. This sequence joins TRBV19 and TRBJ2-3, with D perhaps assigned TRBD1 or TRBD2 (5 bases each). The germline V gene encodes CDR1 LNHDA and CDR2 SQIVND (reference sequence). The CDR3 sequence is 15 residues long. Using reference TRBV19 and TRBJ2-3 for the parts outside the CDR3, the full variable domain is DGGITQSPKYLFRKEGQNVTLSCEQNLNHDAMYWYRQDPGQGLRLIYYSQIVNDFQKGDIAEGYSVSREKKESFPLTVTSAQKNPTAFYLCASSIWVSSTGTQYFGPGTRLTVL.

This clonotype is a singleton in its sample. A much larger clone sits a single nucleotide away, making a read error possible. The chain has TRBV7-9 and TRBJ2-3; 7 bases align to TRBD2. With V trimmed by 5 bases and J by 0 bases, 8 bases remained unmatched. This CDR3 is built from 16 residues. CDR1 is SEHNR, CDR2 FQNEAQ, per germline (reference sequence). The CDR3 region has the DNA TGTGCCAGCAGCCCGACTAGCCGGGAGAGCACAGATACGCAGTATTTT. Amino acid sequence: CASSPTSRESTDTQYF.

Ten or more counts support this clonotype. The gene calls are TRBV29-1 and TRBJ2-7; TRBD1 agrees at 9 bases. Trimming at V came to 8 bases and at J to 5 bases, leaving 7 bases not matched to a gene. There are 12 residues in the CDR3. Germline CDR1 SQVTM, CDR2 ANQGSEA. CDR3 DNA sequence: TGCAGCACCAGGGACAGGGTGAACGAGCAGTACTTC. This encodes CSTRDRVNEQYF.

As regards this clonotype: The junction and the germline gene differ at one end; a read error may be behind it. This rearrangement joins TRBV7-9 to TRBJ1-2, with 7 bases lining up with TRBD1. Germline CDR1 is SEHNR and CDR2 is FQNEAQ (reference sequence). This CDR3 comprises 15 residues. The CDR3 coding sequence is TGTGCCAGCAGCCCAAGCAGGGGGGAGGGCTATGGCCACACCTTC. It yields the protein CASSPSRGEGYGHTF.

As DNA, the CDR3 is TGTGCCAGCAGCTTAAGGGGGCCGGGTGCTGGCTACACCTTC. Translating gives CASSLRGPGAGYTF. V usage is TRBV13 and J usage is TRBJ1-2; TRBD1 aligns across 7 bases. Germline V lookup: CDR1 PRHDT, CDR2 FYEKMQ (reference sequence). The CDR3 consists of 14 residues. The V gene end was trimmed by 2 bases and the J gene end by 7 bases; junction bases not matched to a gene: 7.

This clonotype has a count of ten or more. The chain uses TRBV27 and TRBJ2-7; TRBD1 agrees at 10 bases. This CDR3 has 15 residues. V lost 2 bases to trimming and J lost 3 bases; unmatched junction nucleotides: 4. Germline CDR1 is MNHEY and CDR2 is SMNVEV (reference sequence). CDR3 DNA: TGTGCCAGCAGTTTAGGGCGGGACAGGGGCTACGAGCAGTACTTC. It encodes CASSLGRDRGYEQYF.

This clonotype was observed a few times. This sequence joins TRBV6-5 and TRBJ2-7; 10 nucleotides match TRBD1. The V gene end was trimmed by 0 bases and the J gene end by 5 bases; junction bases not matched to a gene: 7. From germline, CDR1 is MNHEY and CDR2 SVGAGI. This CDR3 has 16 residues. The CDR3 here is CASSYSGTGVIDEQYF. The CDR3 DNA reads as TGTGCCAGCAGTTACTCCGGGACAGGGGTCATCGACGAGCAGTACTTC.

This clonotype was counted many times. The chain is built from TRBV28 and TRBJ2-7, with 7 bases aligning to TRBD1. V shed 5 bases, J shed 0 bases, and the junction held 16 bases outside the gene matches. The length of the CDR3 is 18 residues. Germline V CDR1 and CDR2: MDHEN, SYDVKM. The DNA of the CDR3 is TGTGCCAGCAGTCCTTACATGGGACAGCCCAGGAGCTCCTACGAGCAGTACTTC. Translation: CASSPYMGQPRSSYEQYF.

V is TRBV19 and J is TRBJ1-1; weak D call: TRBD1 (5 bases). This CDR3 has 12 amino acids. Germline V gene data show CDR1 as LNHDA and CDR2 as SQIVND (reference sequence). The V end was cut by 11 bases, the J end by 2 bases, with 12 bases between. DNA for the CDR3: TGTGCCTCATTTACAGGTAACACTGAAGCTTTCTTT. Translated: CASFTGNTEAFF. Based on the CDR3 plus reference TRBV19 and TRBJ1-1, the full variable domain is DGGITQSPKYLFRKEGQNVTLSCEQNLNHDAMYWYRQDPGQGLRLIYYSQIVNDFQKGDIAEGYSVSREKKESFPLTVTSAQKNPTAFYLCASFTGNTEAFFGQGTRLTVV.

The chain joins TRBV7-9 to TRBJ2-7; 9 bases match TRBD2. The CDR3 is 14 residues long. The trim removed 5 bases at V and 5 bases at J, leaving 7 bases unmatched. Germline V gene lookup returns CDR1 SEHNR and CDR2 FQNEAQ (reference sequence). The CDR3 bases are TGTGCCAGCAGCAGACCGGGACTAGCCCACGAGCAGTACTTC. It specifies CASSRPGLAHEQYF.

This clonotype has ten or more counts. The chain has TRBV29-1 and TRBJ2-2, with TRBD1 identical over 7 bases. The CDR3 is made up of 19 amino acids. CDR1 SQVTM and CDR2 ANQGSEA come from the germline V gene. J lost 2 bases, V lost 0 bases, and 15 bases had no gene match. This CDR3 reads CSVEESGETGLDNTGELFF. DNA for the CDR3: TGCAGCGTTGAAGAATCCGGAGAGACAGGGCTGGATAACACCGGGGAGCTGTTTTTT.

The chain has TRBV9 and TRBJ2-3; no clear D gene. In germline, CDR1 is SGDLS, CDR2 YYNGEE. The germline V and J ends were trimmed by 0 bases and 1 base, with 12 bases remaining between them. The CDR3 contains 16 residues. The CDR3 bases are TGTGCCAGCAGCGTAGGTCTGGGGATGGGCACAGATACGCAGTATTTT. The encoded protein is CASSVGLGMGTDTQYF.

Regarding this clonotype: A much larger clone lies one base from this, so it may be a read error. This rearrangement joins TRBV10-1 to TRBJ2-3, with TRBD2 matching 12 bases. Germline V gene sequence: CDR1 WNHNN, CDR2 SYGVQD (reference sequence). Trimming cost V 4 bases and J 10 bases; bases outside gene matches: 6. The CDR3 is made up of 14 amino acids. The CDR3, as DNA: TGCGCCAGCAGTGGGACGACTAGCGGGGGCTCGCAGTATTTT. As protein: CASSGTTSGGSQYF.

This clonotype was detected many times. The chain uses TRBV5-6 and TRBJ2-3; no reliable D call. The CDR3 covers 13 residues. Germline loops: CDR1 SGHDT, CDR2 YYEEEE. V was clipped by 0 bases and J by 2 bases, with 4 bases between them. The CDR3 DNA reads TGTGCCAGCAGCTTGGGGATCACAGATACGCAGTATTTT. Translated: CASSLGITDTQYF.

This clonotype was detected ten times or more. The rearrangement uses TRBV9 and TRBJ2-6; D gene unclear. Germline values: CDR1 SGDLS, CDR2 YYNGEE. CDR3 length: 16 residues. Trimming removed 4 bases at V and 4 bases at J, with 15 bases between. The CDR3 here is CASSSSWLSGANVLTF. CDR3 bases: TGTGCCAGCAGCTCCAGTTGGCTTTCCGGGGCCAACGTCCTGACTTTC.

This clonotype was picked up many times. Here the CDR3 reads CASSQGQGITEAFF. CDR3 bases: TGCGCCAGCAGCCAAGGACAGGGGATCACTGAAGCTTTCTTT. J is TRBJ1-1 and V is TRBV5-1; the match to TRBD1 covers 9 bases. The CDR3 has 14 amino acids. V was clipped by 4 bases and J by 4 bases; unmatched bases: 5. From germline, CDR1 is SGHRS and CDR2 YFSETQ.